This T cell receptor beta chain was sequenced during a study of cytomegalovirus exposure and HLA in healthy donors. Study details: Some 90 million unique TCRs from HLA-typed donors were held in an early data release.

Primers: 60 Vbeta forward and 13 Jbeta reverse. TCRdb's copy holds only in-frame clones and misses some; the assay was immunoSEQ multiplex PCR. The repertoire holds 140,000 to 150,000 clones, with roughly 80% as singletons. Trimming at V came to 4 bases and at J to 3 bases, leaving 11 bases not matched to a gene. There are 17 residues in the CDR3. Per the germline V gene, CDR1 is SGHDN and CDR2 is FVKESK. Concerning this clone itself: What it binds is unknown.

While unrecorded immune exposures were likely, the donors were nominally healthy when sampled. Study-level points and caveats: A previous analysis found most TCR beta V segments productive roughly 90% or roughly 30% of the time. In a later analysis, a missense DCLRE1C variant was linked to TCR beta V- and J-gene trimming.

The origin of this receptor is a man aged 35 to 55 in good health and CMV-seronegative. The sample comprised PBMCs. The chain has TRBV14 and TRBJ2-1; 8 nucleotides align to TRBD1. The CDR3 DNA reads TGTGCCAGCAGCCGCCTCGGACAGGGAAATTTCTACAATGAGCAGTTCTTC. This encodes CASSRLGQGNFYNEQFF.